This T cell receptor beta chain was identified during a study of CD8+CD57+ T cells in acquired aplastic anemia. Study information: DNA from sorted CD4+ and CD8+ cells averaged around 3 ug. Reads per healthy sample averaged around 9.9 million (CD4+) and some 11 million (CD8+).

The CDR3 totals 13 residues. CDR1 and CDR2 from the germline V gene are SGHKS and YYEKEE (reference sequence). Overall study results and limits: Both patients and controls carried the same twenty-nine CD8+ CDR3 sequences. The CD8+ Simpson's diversity of patients and controls was not significantly different.

With regard to this clonotype: The antigen is not known. Its ends do not fully match the called genes, so a read error is possible.

For CDR3 and TCR beta VDJ profiling, genomic DNA was the template used. Via MiXCR, TCRdb re-called the reads, giving one row per CDR3 protein. The repertoire holds a few hundred thousand distinct CDR3 sequences, 65% to 75% seen once, with under 5% in the top ten. The clonotype originates from a human donor in good health, serving as a control. The chain joins TRBV5-5 to TRBJ2-3, with unresolved D. Input material: sorted CD4+, CD8+, or CD8+CD57+ T cells (not recorded which) from PBMCs. The CDR3 DNA is TGTGCCAGCAGCCGAATGGGCACTGATACGCAGTATTTT. It encodes CASSRMGTDTQYF.